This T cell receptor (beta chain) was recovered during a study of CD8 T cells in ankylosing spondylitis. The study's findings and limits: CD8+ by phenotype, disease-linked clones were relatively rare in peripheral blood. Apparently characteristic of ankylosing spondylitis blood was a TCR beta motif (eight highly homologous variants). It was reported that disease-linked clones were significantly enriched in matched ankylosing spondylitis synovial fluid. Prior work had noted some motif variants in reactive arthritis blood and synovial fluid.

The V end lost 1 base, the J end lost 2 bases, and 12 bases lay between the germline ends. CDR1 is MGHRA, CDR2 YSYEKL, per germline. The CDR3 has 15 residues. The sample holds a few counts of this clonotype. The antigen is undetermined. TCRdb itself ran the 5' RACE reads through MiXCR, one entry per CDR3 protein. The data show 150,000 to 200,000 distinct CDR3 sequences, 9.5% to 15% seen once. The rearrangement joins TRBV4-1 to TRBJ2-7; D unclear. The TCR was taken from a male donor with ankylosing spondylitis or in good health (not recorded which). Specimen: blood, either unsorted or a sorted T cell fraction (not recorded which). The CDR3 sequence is CASSQGQSRPYEQYF. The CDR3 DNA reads TGCGCCAGCAGCCAAGGGCAATCAAGACCCTACGAGCAGTACTTC.